This TCR beta chain was sequenced during a study of blood T cell repertoires in COVID-19. V gave up 2 bases and J gave up 0 bases, with 9 bases separating them. Germline lookup yields CDR1 SGHVS and CDR2 FQNEAQ. The length of the CDR3 is 15 residues. Libraries were prepared by immunoSEQ multiplex PCR; TCRdb keeps only in-frame clonotypes and omits some of them. The data show 250,000 to 300,000 clones, 80% to 90% seen once. The sample taken for sequencing was PBMCs or T cells enriched from blood (not recorded which). The rearrangement uses TRBV7-8 and TRBJ2-3; D remains unclear. This receptor was taken from a woman in her 50s who had been exposed to COVID-19. DNA for the CDR3: TGTGCCAGCAGCTTAATGCGGTCAAGCACAGATACGCAGTATTTT. Its translation: CASSLMRSSTDTQYF. The variable domain in full, completed from reference TRBV7-8 and TRBJ2-3, reads GAGVSQSPRYKVAKRGQDVALRCDPISGHVSLFWYQQALGQGPEFLTYFQNEAQLDKSGLPSDRFFAERPEGSVSTLKIQRTQQEDSAVYLCASSLMRSSTDTQYFGPGTRLTVL.